The 14 T cell receptor beta chains listed next were all sequenced from one sample in a study of blood T cell repertoires in COVID-19. Some clones are missing from TCRdb's copy, which holds only in-frame ones; the method was immunoSEQ multiplex PCR. The top ten clones hold 1.5% to 2% of a sample with roughly 520,000 clones, around nine tenths of them seen once. The material sequenced was PBMCs or T cells enriched from blood (not recorded which). All receptors come from a woman in her thirties or forties who had recovered from COVID-19.

A word on this clone: This sample includes further DNA sequences coding for the same CDR3. The genes are TRBV12-3 or TRBV12-4 and TRBJ2-1, with D possibly TRBD1 on 5 matching bases. The CDR3 sequence is 12 residues long. Trimming cost V 5 bases and J 8 bases, with 10 bases left between them. The CDR3 is CASSLRVHEQFF. The CDR3 DNA sequence: TGTGCCAGCAGTCTCAGGGTTCATGAGCAGTTCTTC.

This chain uses TRBV20-1 with TRBJ2-4, with 7 bases aligning to TRBD2. The CDR3 is 17 amino acids. Germline V CDR1 and CDR2: DFQATT, SNEGSKA (reference sequence). The V and J ends lost 3 bases and 7 bases, in that order; junction bases with no gene match: 18. CDR3 sequence reads: CSASLTSKLAPGNIQYF. DNA for the CDR3: TGCAGTGCTAGTCTAACCTCAAAACTAGCGCCGGGGAACATTCAGTACTTC.

The gene calls are TRBV3-1 (or the pseudogene TRBV3-2) and TRBJ1-4, with unresolved D. CDR3 length equals 13 residues. V shed 0 bases and J shed 8 bases, with 7 bases lying between them. Germline CDR1 is LGHDT and CDR2 is YNNKEL (reference sequence). The CDR3 bases are TGTGCCAGCAGCCAAGAGTTCAGGGAAAAACTGTTTTTT. Translated, it gives CASSQEFREKLFF.

V and J are TRBV11-2 and TRBJ2-1, with D possibly matching TRBD2 (6 bases). The CDR3 loop spans 14 amino acids. The V gene lost 3 bases and the J gene lost 7 bases, with 13 bases spanning the gap. Germline lookup yields CDR1 SGHAT and CDR2 FQNNGV. CDR3 sequence: CASSFGDFQNEQFF. CDR3 sequence (DNA): TGTGCCAGCAGCTTCGGGGACTTCCAAAATGAGCAGTTCTTC.

The V and J genes are TRBV7-9 and TRBJ1-6; D is perhaps TRBD1 (5 bases). The CDR3 totals 14 residues. The germline V and J ends were trimmed by 5 bases and 8 bases, with 13 bases remaining between them. Germline assignment: CDR1 SEHNR and CDR2 FQNEAQ (reference sequence). The CDR3 region is CASSETDFDSPLHF. The CDR3, as DNA: TGTGCCAGCAGCGAGACAGATTTCGATTCACCCCTCCACTTT. Filled out from reference TRBV7-9 and TRBJ1-6, the complete variable domain reads DTGVSQNPRHKITKRGQNVTFRCDPISEHNRLYWYRQTLGQGPEFLTYFQNEAQLEKSRLLSDRFSAERPKGSFSTLEIQRTEQGDSAMYLCASSETDFDSPLHFGNGTRLTVT.

The chain couples TRBV5-1 to TRBJ1-4; possibly TRBD1 for D (5 bases). V was pared by 4 bases and J by 8 bases, with 18 bases between. Per germline, CDR1 SGHRS and CDR2 YFSETQ. The CDR3 covers 15 residues. The CDR3 reads CASSPGTFEGEKLFF. In nucleotides, the CDR3 is TGCGCCAGCAGCCCCGGGACTTTCGAGGGGGAAAAACTGTTTTTT.

The count of this clone is one. The V gene is TRBV7-8, the J gene TRBJ2-3; 9 bases map to TRBD2. The J segment lost 1 base and the V segment lost 2 bases, leaving 10 bases of the junction unmatched. The CDR3 is 18 residues long. Germline V gene lookup returns CDR1 SGHVS and CDR2 FQNEAQ. The CDR3 DNA reads TGTGCCAGCAGCTTACTCGTCACTAGCGGGTTCGGCACAGATACGCAGTATTTT. Residues: CASSLLVTSGFGTDTQYF.

V and J are TRBV28 and TRBJ1-3; tentative D call: TRBD1 (5 bases). Germline values: CDR1 MDHEN, CDR2 SYDVKM. The V end was cut by 6 bases, the J end by 0 bases, with 9 bases between. This CDR3 contains 14 residues. The CDR3 sequence is CASSKDISGNTIYF. CDR3 nucleotides: TGTGCCAGCAGCAAGGACATCTCTGGAAACACCATATATTTT. Complete variable domain (other parts from reference TRBV28 and TRBJ1-3): DVKVTQSSRYLVKRTGEKVFLECVQDMDHENMFWYRQDPGLGLRLIYFSYDVKMKEKGDIPEGYSVSREKKERFSLILESASTNQTSMYLCASSKDISGNTIYFGEGSWLTVV.

This chain links TRBV4-2 with TRBJ1-2; TRBD1 aligns across 9 bases. The length of the CDR3 is 15 residues. CDR1 and CDR2 (germline): LGHNA, YNFKEQ. V trimming: 2 bases; J trimming: 11 bases; junction bases outside the gene matches: 12. The CDR3 bases are TGTGCCAGCAGCCAACTAGCGACCGGACAGGGGACATACACCTTC. This codes for CASSQLATGQGTYTF.

V usage is TRBV7-9 and J usage is TRBJ1-1; a weak D match, TRBD1 (6 bases). Germline values: CDR1 SEHNR, CDR2 FQNEAQ (reference sequence). This CDR3 contains 15 residues. Trimming took 1 base from V and 1 from J, leaving 10 bases between them. The CDR3 here is CASSLGDRPNTEAFF. CDR3 in DNA: TGTGCCAGCAGCTTAGGAGACAGGCCGAACACTGAAGCTTTCTTT.

This clone was seen just once. The chain is built from TRBV7-9 and TRBJ2-1; D ambiguous. Deletions cut 5 bases from V and 0 bases from J, with 8 bases between. Germline V gives CDR1 SEHNR, CDR2 FQNEAQ (reference sequence). This CDR3 contains 14 residues. The CDR3, as DNA: TGTGCCAGCAGCCGATCCAGCTCCTACAATGAGCAGTTCTTC. Translation: CASSRSSSYNEQFF.

The rearrangement links TRBV18 to TRBJ1-6; no firm D call. Trimming stripped 0 bases from V and 10 bases from J, with 7 bases between. Germline V gene lookup returns CDR1 KGHSH and CDR2 LQKENI. This CDR3 is 13 amino acids long. The CDR3 here is CASSPPEESPLHF. DNA of the CDR3: TGTGCCAGCTCACCACCGGAGGAATCACCCCTCCACTTT.

This rearrangement joins TRBV3-1 (or the pseudogene TRBV3-2) to TRBJ2-2; 7 bases are shared with TRBD2. Germline V gene sequence: CDR1 LGHDT, CDR2 YNNKEL (reference sequence). The CDR3 is 15 residues long. Trimming cost V 3 bases and J 6 bases; bases outside gene matches: 7. The CDR3 bases are TGTGCCAGCAGCCAGGTCGGGAGGCTTTCCGGGGAGCTGTTTTTT. Protein: CASSQVGRLSGELFF.

The chain uses TRBV5-4 and TRBJ2-1; 11 bases are shared with TRBD1. The germline gives CDR1 SGHNT, CDR2 YYREEE (reference sequence). CDR3 length equals 15 residues. The V gene end was trimmed by 4 bases and the J gene end by 7 bases; junction bases not matched to a gene: 7. CDR3 in amino acids: CASSRGQGAGNEQFF. DNA of the CDR3: TGTGCCAGCAGCAGAGGACAGGGGGCAGGGAATGAGCAGTTCTTC. Looking up the rest from reference TRBV5-4 and TRBJ2-1 gives the full variable domain: ETGVTQSPTHLIKTRGQQVTLRCSSQSGHNTVSWYQQALGQGPQFIFQYYREEENGRGNFPPRFSGLQFPNYSSELNVNALELDDSALYLCASSRGQGAGNEQFFGPGTRLTVL.